Listed here are 28 T cell receptor beta chains from one sample, sequenced in a study of T-cell reconstitution after alpha-beta-depleted transplantation in children. The authors prepared the TCRbeta library with unique molecular identifiers. TCRdb used MiXCR to reprocess the PCR reads, holding one entry per CDR3 protein. The sample lists 500,000 to 600,000 distinct CDR3 sequences; approximately 30% were seen once. The sequences come from PBMCs, collected before TCRalphabeta/CD19-depleted stem cell transplant. The receptors come from a boy under two years old with Wiskott-Aldrich syndrome, due to receive a stem cell transplant.

The chain uses TRBV10-3 and TRBJ1-5; 8 bases line up with TRBD1. CDR1 and CDR2 from the germline V gene are ENHRY and SYGVKD. The CDR3 extends over 13 amino acids. The V gene end was trimmed by 6 bases and the J gene end by 5 bases; junction bases not matched to a gene: 3. CDR3 DNA sequence: TGTGCCATCAGCAGGGGGCTGGATCAGCCCCAGCATTTT. This gives the protein CAISRGLDQPQHF.

This sequence joins TRBV2 and TRBJ2-5, with D possibly being TRBD2 (7 bases). CDR3 length equals 14 residues. The germline V and J ends were trimmed by 3 bases and 5 bases, with 13 bases remaining between them. Germline V gene data show CDR1 as SNHLY and CDR2 as FYNNEI. The CDR3 nucleotides are TGTGCCAGCAGTGATCTAAGGGGGGGGGAGACCCAGTACTTC. Residues: CASSDLRGGETQYF.

This clonotype was observed a handful of times. J is TRBJ2-7 and V is TRBV6-1, with 10 bases identical to TRBD2. This CDR3 region has 14 residues. Germline CDR1 is MNHNS and CDR2 is SASEGT. V was pared by 6 bases and J by 5 bases, with 7 bases of the junction left unmatched. CDR3 amino acids: CASRASGSSHEQYF. The CDR3 bases are TGTGCCAGCAGGGCTAGCGGGAGTTCCCACGAGCAGTACTTC.

In this sample, this clonotype turned up a few times. The chain is built from TRBV6-1 and TRBJ2-5, with D tentatively TRBD1 or TRBD2 (5 bases each). Germline V gene sequence: CDR1 MNHNS, CDR2 SASEGT. V was shortened by 6 bases and J by 2 bases, with 16 bases between the two germline ends. The CDR3 has 15 amino acids. CDR3 DNA sequence: TGTGCCAGCAGCCATCGTGGGGGTTATCAAGAGACCCAGTACTTC. It yields the protein CASSHRGGYQETQYF.

This chain uses TRBV6-5 with TRBJ1-5; D is ambiguous. The CDR3 is 14 residues long. With 0 bases removed from V and 9 bases from J, the gap between germline ends came to 12 bases. Looked up from germline, CDR1 is MNHEY and CDR2 is SVGAGI. The CDR3 reads CASSYSRSVVPQHF. The DNA for the CDR3 is TGTGCCAGCAGTTACTCGAGGTCCGTGGTGCCCCAGCATTTT.

This clonotype was seen more than once but under ten times. The V gene is TRBV25-1, the J gene TRBJ1-5, with D maybe TRBD1 (5 bases). There are 15 residues in the CDR3. Germline V CDR1 and CDR2: MGHDK, SYGVNS. V lost 3 bases and J lost 2, with 11 bases in between. CDR3 nucleotides: TGTGCCAGCAGTGACAGGGCGGGGGGCAATCAGCCCCAGCATTTT. Protein: CASSDRAGGNQPQHF.

This clonotype was counted a few times. The chain employs TRBV9 and TRBJ2-6; 9 nucleotides agree with TRBD1. V gave up 2 bases and J gave up 1 base; unmatched junction bases: 7. Germline CDR1 is SGDLS and CDR2 is YYNGEE. The CDR3 is 18 amino acids. The CDR3 DNA sequence: TGTGCCAGCAGCGTGGATCCGGGACAGGGATCTGGGGCCAACGTCCTGACTTTC. Amino acids: CASSVDPGQGSGANVLTF. The whole variable domain, filled in from reference TRBV9 and TRBJ2-6, reads DSGVTQTPKHLITATGQRVTLRCSPRSGDLSVYWYQQSLDQGLQFLIQYYNGEERAKGNILERFSAQQFPDLHSELNLSSLELGDSALYFCASSVDPGQGSGANVLTFGAGSRLTVL.

The rearrangement links TRBV5-5 to TRBJ2-5, with D hard to call. Germline-derived CDR1 and CDR2 are SGHKS and YYEKEE (reference sequence). The CDR3 loop spans 14 amino acids. Trimming shortened V by 6 bases and J by 1 base, and 13 bases separated the two germline ends. This chain's CDR3 is CASILGQVQETQYF. DNA of the CDR3: TGTGCCAGCATCCTGGGTCAGGTCCAAGAGACCCAGTACTTC. Full variable domain (missing parts from reference TRBV5-5 and TRBJ2-5): DAGVTQSPTHLIKTRGQQVTLRCSPISGHKSVSWYQQVLGQGPQFIFQYYEKEERGRGNFPDRFSARQFPNYSSELNVNALLLGDSALYLCASILGQVQETQYFGPGTRLLVL.

This rearrangement joins TRBV20-1 to TRBJ2-5; TRBD1 matches 8 bases. V lost 1 base to trimming and J lost 5 bases; unmatched junction nucleotides: 6. CDR1 DFQATT and CDR2 SNEGSKA come from the germline V gene (reference sequence). The CDR3 runs 14 residues. In nucleotides, the CDR3 is TGCAGTGCTAGAGCCAGGACAGGGTGTGAGACCCAGTACTTC. Translated: CSARARTGCETQYF.

The genes are TRBV29-1 and TRBJ2-1; D is uncertain. CDR3 size: 14 residues. The V and J ends lost 4 bases and 0 bases respectively, with 10 bases between them. The germline CDR1 and CDR2 sequences are SQVTM and ANQGSEA. The CDR3 sequence: CSVAPPSSYNEQFF. CDR3 DNA: TGCAGCGTTGCACCCCCTAGCTCCTACAATGAGCAGTTCTTC.

The chain links TRBV3-1 to TRBJ2-1; 9 bases map to TRBD2. Per the germline V gene, CDR1 is LGHDT and CDR2 is YNNKEL (reference sequence). With 4 bases clipped from V and 0 bases from J, the junction kept 13 bases outside the gene matches. There are 19 residues in the CDR3. The CDR3 loop reads CASSLALTSGYSSYNEQFF. The CDR3 nucleotides are TGTGCCAGCAGCCTTGCCCTGACTAGCGGATATAGCTCCTACAATGAGCAGTTCTTC.

J is TRBJ1-2 and V is TRBV4-1, with D possibly matching TRBD1 (5 bases). The CDR3 is 14 residues long. V gave up 4 bases and J gave up 6 bases, with 15 bases separating them. Germline V gene lookup returns CDR1 MGHRA and CDR2 YSYEKL. CDR3 in DNA: TGCGCCAGCAGCCGATTATGGGGGAGCCATGGCTACACCTTC. It yields the protein CASSRLWGSHGYTF.

This clonotype was seen at least ten times. The chain has TRBV28 and TRBJ2-7; D not certain. Germline loops: CDR1 MDHEN, CDR2 SYDVKM. The ends were cut back, 6 bases at V and 0 bases at J, with 6 bases in the middle. The CDR3 has 12 residues. CDR3 residues: CASSFSSYEQYF. In nucleotides, the CDR3 is TGTGCCAGCAGCTTTAGCTCCTACGAGCAGTACTTC.

In this sample, this clonotype turned up a few times. The chain carries TRBV5-5 and TRBJ2-3; a weak D match, TRBD1 (7 bases). The CDR3 covers 16 residues. The V gene lost 4 bases and the J gene lost 2 bases, with 17 bases spanning the gap. Germline V gene sequence: CDR1 SGHKS, CDR2 YYEKEE (reference sequence). In nucleotides, the CDR3 is TGTGCCAGCAGCGGGGACAGCGGAGGGGACACAGATACGCAGTATTTT. It is translated as CASSGDSGGDTDTQYF.

Only a few counts were recorded for this clonotype. V and J are TRBV5-1 and TRBJ2-7, with 11 bases identical to TRBD2. V was pared by 7 bases and J by 5 bases, with 8 bases of the junction left unmatched. Germline CDR1 reads SGHRS; CDR2 reads YFSETQ. The CDR3 is 14 amino acids. Written as DNA, the CDR3 is TGCGCCAGCCAGATAGCGGGAGGGCCTGACGAGCAGTACTTC. Translation: CASQIAGGPDEQYF.

The chain carries TRBV5-1 and TRBJ2-3, with D maybe TRBD1 (6 bases). Between the trimmed V and J ends, which lost 4 bases and 0 bases, there was a span of 15 bases. Looked up from germline, CDR1 is SGHRS and CDR2 is YFSETQ. CDR3 length: 16 residues. The CDR3 reads CASSPVGAASTDTQYF. CDR3 DNA sequence: TGCGCCAGCAGCCCGGTGGGGGCAGCTAGCACAGATACGCAGTATTTT.

V usage is TRBV18 and J usage is TRBJ1-5, with TRBD1 matching 8 bases. Looked up from germline, CDR1 is KGHSH and CDR2 is LQKENI. V dropped 8 bases and J dropped 5; count of bases not matched to a gene: 11. This CDR3 region has 15 residues. The CDR3 is CASRSGQGGHQPQHF. As DNA, the CDR3 is TGTGCCAGCCGGTCCGGACAGGGTGGCCATCAGCCCCAGCATTTT.

This clonotype occurred many times. The V gene is TRBV7-7, the J gene TRBJ2-5; 11 bases agree with TRBD2. Germline V gives CDR1 SSHAT, CDR2 FNYEAQ (reference sequence). V lost 8 bases and J lost 1; bases outside the gene matches: 0. The CDR3 has 13 residues. In DNA form, the CDR3 reads TGTGCCAGCGGACTAGCGGGCCAAGAGACCCAGTACTTC. Translation gives CASGLAGQETQYF.

The CDR3 DNA is TGCGCCAGCAGCTCGGGTGGGGACAGACGCTACGAGCAGTACTTC. Translation gives CASSSGGDRRYEQYF. The V call is TRBV5-1, the J call TRBJ2-7, with 7 bases that match TRBD1. The V and J ends lost 3 bases and 3 bases, in that order; junction bases with no gene match: 9. The CDR3 is 15 amino acids. CDR1 and CDR2 (germline): SGHRS, YFSETQ. Complete variable domain (other parts from reference TRBV5-1 and TRBJ2-7): KAGVTQTPRYLIKTRGQQVTLSCSPISGHRSVSWYQQTPGQGLQFLFEYFSETQRNKGNFPGRFSGRQFSNSRSEMNVSTLELGDSALYLCASSSGGDRRYEQYFGPGTRLTVT.

This clonotype was detected only a few times. The J gene is TRBJ2-2, the V gene TRBV21-1; the table assigns TRBD2, which was not confirmed against the DNA. TRBV21-1 counts as a pseudogene. There are 15 residues in the CDR3. The CDR3: CASSRWEGDTGELFF. DNA for the CDR3: TGTGCCAGCAGCAGATGGGAGGGGGACACCGGGGAGCTGTTTTTT.

The CDR3 DNA follows: TGCGCCAGCAGCTCGACGGTGAGCTCCTACAATGAGCAGTTCTTC. Its translation: CASSSTVSSYNEQFF. V is TRBV5-1 and J is TRBJ2-1; D gene uncertain. V gave up 3 bases and J gave up 0 bases, with 10 bases separating them. The germline V gene encodes CDR1 SGHRS and CDR2 YFSETQ. The CDR3 consists of 15 residues. The complete variable domain, with remaining parts taken from reference TRBV5-1 and TRBJ2-1, reads KAGVTQTPRYLIKTRGQQVTLSCSPISGHRSVSWYQQTPGQGLQFLFEYFSETQRNKGNFPGRFSGRQFSNSRSEMNVSTLELGDSALYLCASSSTVSSYNEQFFGPGTRLTVL.

This clonotype was seen a handful of times. The J gene is TRBJ2-7, the V gene TRBV10-3; the match to TRBD2 covers 7 bases. Unmatched junction bases numbered 4, after V lost 8 bases and J lost 0 bases. Germline V gives CDR1 ENHRY, CDR2 SYGVKD. This CDR3 comprises 13 residues. CDR3 sequence: CAISREASYEQYF. The CDR3 DNA reads as TGTGCCATCTCACGGGAGGCCTCCTACGAGCAGTACTTC.

CDR3 region: CASSLARTGHSYEQYF. The CDR3 nucleotides read TGTGCCAGCAGCTTAGCAAGGACAGGTCACTCCTACGAGCAGTACTTC. The V and J genes are TRBV7-8 and TRBJ2-7; TRBD1 agrees at 7 bases. Germline lookup yields CDR1 SGHVS and CDR2 FQNEAQ. With 0 bases clipped from V and 0 bases from J, the junction kept 5 bases outside the gene matches. The CDR3 has 16 amino acids.

V gene TRBV20-1 combines with J gene TRBJ2-1, with 7 bases identical to TRBD1. There are 12 residues in the CDR3. Trimming cost V 5 bases and J 7 bases; bases outside gene matches: 5. Per germline, CDR1 DFQATT and CDR2 SNEGSKA (reference sequence). The DNA of the CDR3 is TGCAGTGCTGGTTGCAGGGGGAATGAGCAGTTCTTC. Protein product: CSAGCRGNEQFF.

The table lists this clonotype with a few counts. The gene calls are TRBV11-2 and TRBJ1-2; no clear D gene. The germline gives CDR1 SGHAT, CDR2 FQNNGV. The CDR3 contains 17 residues. Trimming cost V 9 bases and J 4 bases, with 27 bases left between them. DNA of the CDR3: TGTGCCAGTCAGCTGGCTGGGCAGGTCTTTAGCTCCTATGGCTACACCTTC. Its protein product is CASQLAGQVFSSYGYTF. Supplemented by reference TRBV11-2 and TRBJ1-2, the full variable domain reads EAGVAQSPRYKIIEKRQSVAFWCNPISGHATLYWYQQILGQGPKLLIQFQNNGVVDDSQLPKDRFSAERLKGVDSTLKIQPAKLEDSAVYLCASQLAGQVFSSYGYTFGSGTRLTVV.

There are a few counts of this clonotype. The CDR3 nucleotides read TGCAGTGTGAAGGCTAGCGTGAATGAGCAGTTCTTC. Its translation is CSVKASVNEQFF. This chain uses TRBV20-1 with TRBJ2-1; possibly TRBD2 for D (6 bases). Trimming pared 7 bases from V and 7 bases from J, leaving 14 bases between. There are 12 residues in the CDR3. The germline V gene encodes CDR1 DFQATT and CDR2 SNEGSKA (reference sequence).

This clonotype was detected once. V and J are TRBV12-3 or TRBV12-4 and TRBJ2-1; D gene uncertain. This CDR3 is 12 amino acids long. The V and J ends lost 8 bases and 15 bases respectively, with 20 bases between them. Here the CDR3 reads CASRSPGSARFF. The DNA of the CDR3 is TGTGCCAGCCGCAGTCCGGGTTCCGCGCGGTTCTTC.

This clonotype has ten or more counts. CDR3 bases: TGCGCCAGCAGCTTGTCTCAGGGCTACGAGCAGTACTTC. Translated, it gives CASSLSQGYEQYF. The rearrangement joins TRBV5-1 to TRBJ2-7; tentatively, D is TRBD1 (5 bases). Per germline, CDR1 SGHRS and CDR2 YFSETQ. The CDR3 totals 13 residues. The V gene lost 1 base and the J gene lost 3 bases, with 8 bases spanning the gap.